This T cell receptor (beta chain) is drawn from a study of beta chain features in type 1 diabetes. The study, taken as a whole, reports: TCRB CDR3s were moderately but significantly shorter in Type 1 diabetes patients in all four CD4+ subsets.

This clone was observed a handful of times. Its cognate antigen is unknown. Sampling consisted of one heparinised blood draw per donor, averaging around 120 mL. Of the isolated RNA, all was reverse transcribed, and so the sequenced material was expressed TCRB transcripts. Repertoires were generated with immunoSEQ multiplex PCR, while TCRdb's copy carries only in-frame clones and drops some. The sample contains roughly 400,000 clones, about 10% of which appear only once. Germline lookup yields CDR1 MNHEY and CDR2 SMNVEV (reference sequence). This CDR3 comprises 15 residues. Trimming took 5 bases from V and 4 from J, leaving 15 bases between them.

The clonotype was recovered from a man aged 25 to 40 with type 1 diabetes. The J gene is TRBJ2-1, the V gene TRBV27; D might be TRBD1 (6 bases). The sequenced sample was central memory CD4+ T cells from blood. This CDR3 is CASSRQAHGYNEQFF. DNA of the CDR3: TGTGCCAGCAGTAGACAGGCCCACGGATACAATGAGCAGTTCTTC.